This is a list of T cell receptor beta chains from one sample in a study of blood T cell repertoires in COVID-19. TCRdb's table, derived via immunoSEQ multiplex PCR, lists solely in-frame clones and lacks some. In the table there are 130,000 or so clones, about 86% of which are singletons. Sequencing was carried out using peripheral blood. These receptor sequences come from a woman aged 55 to 70 with acute or convalescent COVID-19. Each CDR3 is given with its conserved first and last residue. Fields, in order: J gene, CDR3 length, V gene, clone size, D gene, CDR3 DNA, CDR3 protein. D genes are given only for firm matches. Clone size is not always given. Where it is, it says once, few, many or a class for expanded clones.

TRBJ1-4 14 TRBV19 few . TGTGCCAGTAGTAAATCAGGGTTTCGGGAAAAACTGTTTTTT CASSKSGFREKLFF
TRBJ1-5 14 TRBV19 . . TGTGCCAGTAGTATAACGGGTCAGCATCAGCCCCAGCATTTT CASSITGQHQPQHF
TRBJ2-3 14 TRBV4-1 . . TGCGCCAGCAGCCCAAGAGTGGGGCCAGATACGCAGTATTTT CASSPRVGPDTQYF
TRBJ2-6 15 TRBV6-5 . . TGTGCCAGCGCCCGGAGTGGCTCTGGGGCCAACGTCCTGACTTTC CASARSGSGANVLTF
TRBJ2-1 15 TRBV11-3 . TRBD2 TGTGCCAGCACCAATGGACTAGCGGTTTACAATGAGCAGTTCTTC CASTNGLAVYNEQFF
TRBJ2-3 14 TRBV3-1/TRBV3-2 . . TGTGCCAGCAGCCAAGGAGCCTTCACAGATACGCAGTATTTT CASSQGAFTDTQYF
TRBJ2-1 15 TRBV5-1 . TRBD2 TGCGCCAGCAGCTTGGGGCAGGGAGGGTACAATGAGCAGTTCTTC CASSLGQGGYNEQFF
TRBJ1-6 15 TRBV7-8 few TRBD1 TGTGCCAGCAGCTTAAAGGGGGCGGGTTCGTCACCCCTCCACTTT CASSLKGAGSSPLHF
TRBJ1-5 12 TRBV28 . . TGTGCCAGCAGGCCCTCAGGGCAGCCCCAGCATTTT CASRPSGQPQHF
TRBJ1-2 12 TRBV29-1 . . TGCAGCGTTGGGTCGCCTGAGCGGGGCTACACCTTC CSVGSPERGYTF
TRBJ2-1 13 TRBV11-3 . . TGTGCCAGCAGCTTACTTCTAGAGGGTGAGCAGTTCTTC CASSLLLEGEQFF
TRBJ1-1 14 TRBV19 . . TGTGCCAGTAGTACGATGAGAAGCGGCACTGAAGCTTTCTTT CASSTMRSGTEAFF
TRBJ2-5 14 TRBV6-5 . . TGTGCCAGCAGTTACCAAGGCGGTACGATAACCCAGTACTTC CASSYQGGTITQYF
TRBJ2-2 18 TRBV5-1 . TRBD2 TGCGCCAGCAGCTCGTCAGACCTACTAGCGGCGAACACCGGGGAGCTGTTTTTT CASSSSDLLAANTGELFF
TRBJ1-1 15 TRBV7-9 . TRBD1 TGTGCCAGCAGCCCGGACAGGGGGGCGAACACTGAAGCTTTCTTT CASSPDRGANTEAFF